The T cell receptor beta chain described here comes from a study of CD8 T cells in Susac syndrome. High-throughput TCR beta sequencing covered peripheral CD8+ and CD4+ T cells. CD8+ and CD4+ T cells were negatively isolated; TEMRA cells were FACS-enriched. Regarding the study as a whole: The study's TCR sequencing and HLA analysis drew on a certain number of individuals. That number was acknowledged as relatively small.

Points on this clonotype: Antigen specificity is unknown.

The CDR3 covers 17 residues. Germline CDR1 is SGHVS and CDR2 is FQNEAQ. Trimming took off 1 base at V and 2 bases at J, with 16 bases between the two ends. Roughly 0.45 to 1 ug RNA was reverse transcribed with random hexamers. It was immunoSEQ multiplex PCR that amplified TCR beta CDR3 across 54 Vbeta and 13 Jbeta. One entry per CDR3 protein results from TCRdb running MiXCR on the immunoSEQ multiplex PCR reads. The profile shows about 430,000 distinct CDR3 sequences, more than 80% of them singletons. The receptor was derived from a human donor with multiple sclerosis. This chain links TRBV7-8 with TRBJ2-3, with D perhaps matching TRBD1 (5 bases). Sequences were obtained from CD8+ T cells from PBMCs. The CDR3 region is CASSLVGSDTYTDTQYF. The CDR3 region has the DNA TGTGCCAGCAGCTTAGTAGGATCGGACACCTACACAGATACGCAGTATTTT.